Below, 4 T cell receptor beta chains from the same sample are listed, as sequenced in a study of human T cells and chemical hapten exposure. TCRdb used MiXCR to reprocess the RACE reads, holding one entry per CDR3 protein. This sample has hundreds of thousands of distinct CDR3 sequences; about 6% occur once, and the top ten carry around 6.1%. Documented time point: patch test 2, 6 weeks after DPC sensitization. Treatment meaning: therapeutic diphenylcyclopropenone sensitization with weekly scalp DPC. The sample consisted of whole blood, taken in connection with sensitization to the hapten diphenylcyclopropenone (DPC). The receptors shown here come from a woman under 30 with alopecia areata. Some clones in this sample may be carry-over from other donors' samples.

Only a few counts were recorded for this clonotype. The gene calls are TRBV28 and TRBJ1-1, with D possibly matching TRBD1 (5 bases). CDR3 length: 12 residues. V was pared by 6 bases and J by 7 bases, with 12 bases between. Germline-derived CDR1 and CDR2 are MDHEN and SYDVKM. The CDR3 loop is CASSLTVSEAFF. In DNA form, the CDR3 reads TGTGCCAGCAGCCTGACAGTGAGTGAAGCTTTCTTT.

The chain combines TRBV18 with TRBJ2-4, with D perhaps being TRBD1 or TRBD2 (5 bases each). CDR3 length equals 15 residues. Germline CDR1 is KGHSH and CDR2 is LQKENI. Trimming pared 6 bases from V and 0 bases from J, leaving 12 bases between. The DNA for the CDR3 is TGTGCCAGCTCTCCCCAGGGAGCAGCCAAAAACATTCAGTACTTC. Protein sequence: CASSPQGAAKNIQYF.

This clonotype was picked up many times. This chain connects TRBV29-1 to TRBJ2-1; 7 bases match TRBD1. Germline V gene lookup returns CDR1 SQVTM and CDR2 ANQGSEA. The trim removed 1 base at V and 8 bases at J, leaving 8 bases unmatched. The CDR3 totals 14 residues. CDR3 sequence: CSVEVSQGVDEQFF. In DNA form, the CDR3 reads TGCAGCGTTGAAGTCTCGCAGGGGGTGGATGAGCAGTTCTTC.

The genes are TRBV29-1 and TRBJ1-1; 9 bases are a match to TRBD1. Germline values: CDR1 SQVTM, CDR2 ANQGSEA. Losses at the gene ends were 7 bases for V and 0 bases for J; bases not matched to a gene: 6. The CDR3 covers 14 residues. The CDR3 nucleotides read TGCAGCGGGTCGGGACAGGGACTGAACACTGAAGCTTTCTTT. Amino acid sequence: CSGSGQGLNTEAFF.